This record concerns one T cell receptor beta chain sequence. This clone was detected only a few times. Its antigen is currently not known. No quality values exist for individual bases; no much larger clone is one base distant. This entry belongs to a study of cytomegalovirus exposure and HLA in healthy donors (dated by TCRdb to 2015 to 2018). Study-wide context: According to an earlier analysis of a few hundred of the donors, about 170 million T cells yielded 90 million to 140 million unique TCR beta sequences and 276 Gb of sequence data. Roughly 300 gigabases of sequencing data and approximately 85 million unique TCR sequences were included in an early release covering roughly 700 HLA-typed donors. Of the approximately 400 genotyped donors, more than 75% were placed in the genetic ancestry cluster associated with self-reported Caucasian donors. The aim of the study was to test whether cataloging public T cell receptors could identify signatures of past pathogen exposure. The study profiled the T cell repertoires of hundreds of subjects by immunosequencing and related them to cytomegalovirus serostatus. Along with the approximately 650-subject first cohort, a separate validation cohort of over 90 different subjects was used. To predict cytomegalovirus infection status, the study brought together high-throughput TCR immunosequencing, statistical association of individual TCRs with disease status, and machine learning. A later analysis re-examined previously published TCR beta repertoires from 500 to 700 donors and added high-resolution HLA genotyping to investigate patterns of TCR occurrence. The later analysis used no new phenotypic data to find candidate immune exposures, relying instead on TCR beta sequences and their occurrence across donors. In an earlier analysis of roughly 580 of the donors, high-throughput TCR beta sequencing was used to judge whether each TCR beta V gene segment behaved as functional or pseudogenic. Donor age, sex, ethnicity and CMV serostatus were compiled together with the repertoire data. In a later genetic analysis, genome-wide SNP genotypes for about three fifths of the roughly 670 donors were used, and that subset was treated as a discovery cohort. All discovery cohort repertoires had been generated on a single sequencing platform. Class I and class II HLA loci were covered by the typing at four-digit resolution. The number of typed donors differed by locus: about 629-630 for A, B, C, DRB1 and DQB1; 522 for DQA1; some 610 for DPA1; and about 450 for DPB1. Four to six DR-DQ haplotypes were handled as single units for association and clustering, since linkage in the cohort was strong. Among around 400 genotyped donors of the cohort, an average of roughly 230,000 unique TCR beta nucleotide sequences was sequenced per donor, of which about 18% were non-productive.

Study-wide findings and limitations: Because counts were too low, about 18 rarely observed V segments, including chromosome 9 orphons, were excluded from the earlier analysis of some 540 of the donors. Because HLA typing was unavailable for some donors at each locus, only the typed subset was used in association tests. V-gene and J-gene trimming of TCR beta chains was associated with a missense DCLRE1C variant in a later genetic analysis, and the association was replicated in an independent cohort. Linkage disequilibrium might explain the correlated functional status among segregating V segments, but an unknown experimental factor could not be excluded. The presence/absence analyses assumed that sequencing depth was roughly uniform across donors, and that assumption may not be true. In vitro tests confirmed that three of the cytomegalovirus-associated TCR beta chains recognize cytomegalovirus antigens. Across donors, most TCR sequences were observed very rarely, whereas some public TCRs were present in many individuals. The study gave a list of about 170 TCR beta chains associated with cytomegalovirus. According to a later genetic analysis, donors in an Asian-associated ancestry cluster had fewer N-insertions in productive TCRs than the roughly 670-donor mean. In a later analysis, HLA-associated TCR beta chains were found to be more clonally expanded and to have lower generation probabilities than equally common non-associated chains. A later analysis found that TCR association rates varied across HLA loci, with DRB1 alleles showing the most associated TCRs and HLA-C alleles the fewest. Some IMGT-functional V segments, including TRBV6-2 and TRBV6-3, could not be distinguished by the 87-base-pair reads and were therefore excluded. In an earlier analysis of more than 500 of the donors, most TCR beta V segments appeared in productive rearrangements about 87% or about 30% of the time, broadly matching IMGT annotations. Immune exposure information for the cohort was limited to CMV serostatus. In a later analysis, over 15,000 TCR beta sequences were associated with specific HLA alleles at a false discovery rate of 0.05. Cytomegalovirus status was reported to be diagnosed by the classifier with high specificity and sensitivity in both the original and validation cohorts. A further reported finding was that TCR beta sequences accurately predicted the HLA-A and HLA-B alleles for most subjects in the first cohort. When HLA alleles, especially DR and DQ, strongly co-occurred, attributing TCR associations to individual alleles was difficult. In a later analysis, most CMV-associated TCR beta chains were found to appear HLA-restricted, with HLA associations seemingly driven largely by CMV exposure. A group of highly shared sequence variants was considered likely to be a technical artifact of the sequencing pipeline. Only TCR beta chains were sequenced in this cohort, and the absence of alpha or paired-chain data limited detectable features. According to a later analysis, parvovirus B19, influenza, CMV and Epstein-Barr virus appeared linked to several top co-occurrence clusters. It was suggested by the authors that the approach could potentially be generalized to other disease states and immunological phenotypes.

The cohort comprised approximately 700 healthy bone marrow donors. Cohort members were all nominally healthy when sampled, although unrecorded immune exposures were likely present. The donor was CMV seronegative and belonged to the group of over 350 seronegative cohort members. Every donor gave a peripheral blood sample, and the peripheral blood mononuclear cells from that sample were used for TCR beta sequencing. The Qiagen DNeasy Blood Extraction Kit was used to extract genomic DNA from the blood cell samples. The cysteine opens and the phenylalanine closes a CDR3 of 13 amino acids. Kept here is only the CDR3 DNA, which spans 39 bases and is read in frame from base 1. CDR1 SNHLY and CDR2 FYNNEI are derived from the germline V gene. V drops 0 bases and J drops 9 bases, leaving 12 bases in between. Library preparation was by the immunoSEQ multiplex PCR assay. For the multiplex PCR, a mixture combining 60 forward primers for TCR Vbeta segments and 13 reverse primers for TCR Jbeta segments was used. The CDR3 region of rearranged TCR beta genes was amplified from genomic DNA by a multiplex PCR assay. The Illumina HiSeq System was used to sequence the amplified TCR beta libraries as 87-base-pair reads. As for how the authors treated the data: A later analysis counted 75 million to 100 million unique TCR beta chains across the 600 to 850 repertoires, and around 9.9 million of these chains were shared by at least two donors. A nearest-neighbor algorithm error-corrected the raw reads and collapsed the reads into unique sequences, merging closely related sequences to remove PCR and sequencing errors. Alignment of CDR3 sequences to IMGT reference sequences was used to assign V, D and J gene segments. For a sequence to be retained, at least a six-nucleotide match to both a V gene segment and a J gene segment was required. A rearrangement was called productive if the CDR3 had no stop codons and remained in frame with V and J, and every other rearrangement was called non-productive. Following IMGT convention, CDR3 was defined as the stretch from the second conserved V-encoded cysteine to the conserved J-encoded phenylalanine. In an earlier analysis of roughly 610 of the donors, sequences lacking an unambiguous match to a single V gene segment were excluded. In an earlier analysis of several hundred of the donors, a V segment was called functional when productive rearrangements were above 56.7%, and segregating when the standard deviation between donors exceeded 5%. A statistical classification framework was built for diagnosing cytomegalovirus status from the catalog of TCR beta chain sequences. In a later analysis, V and J genes were assigned by comparing TCR nucleotide sequences against IMGT/GENE-DB human TR gene sequences. Using the TCRdist pipeline, a later analysis assigned CDR3 sequences along with most-parsimonious VDJ recombination scenarios. In a later analysis, every TCR beta chain was defined by the combination of its CDR3 amino acid sequence and its V-gene family, and reads without a unique V-gene family were dropped. To address suspected cross-contamination and a sequencing artifact, a later analysis removed over 500 highly shared, low-generation-probability nucleotide sequences. For each public chain, a later analysis derived a clonal expansion index from normalized ranks of inferred template counts within each repertoire. A later analysis computed generation probabilities with a VDJ recombination model fitted to out-of-frame rearrangements, and checked the results against IGoR. A later analysis scored TCR-TCR, TCR-HLA and TCR-CMV co-occurrence with hypergeometric tests, applying a repertoire-size bias correction to TCR pairs. In a later analysis, false discovery rates were estimated by permuting HLA or CMV assignments 20 times. In a later analysis, co-occurring TCRs were grouped using DBSCAN, and TCRdist sequence similarity was added for clustering within HLA-allele-positive subsets. Co-occurrence clustering excluded repertoires with fewer than 30,000 or more than 120,000 public chains, plus five with anomalous nucleotide sharing. Held by TCRdb, this immuneACCESS table contains in-frame sequences only and omits some clones. Under half of the omission traces to an unresolved V gene where checked; the cause of the rest is unknown. For V, J and clone size, that table is used; D and trimming come from the DNA. Recorded for this sample are 95,000 to 110,000 clones; around 60% of them occurred a single time. Of the sample, about 3.5% is held by the ten largest clones.

The rearrangement combines TRBV2 with TRBJ2-7; perhaps TRBD1 is the D gene, with 5 bases matching. The origin of this receptor is a woman aged 45-65 years in good health and CMV-seronegative. The specimen sequenced was PBMCs. The CDR3 protein is CASSEAAGSWQYF. The bases are TGTGCCAGCAGTGAAGCGGCAGGGTCGTGGCAGTACTTC.